This entry features one TCR beta chain sequence. Its antigen remains unknown. Mismatch with germline at one junction end may stem from a read error. No cell sorting was done before RNA was extracted from the tissue. This non-tumor lung sample came from over 3 cm beyond the tumor edge. The data are from a study of tumor and adjacent non-tumor tissue in lung cancer. On the study more broadly: Patients were aged roughly 30 to 76, approximately 11 men and roughly five women, stage I to III. Around 4.4 million productive TCRbeta reads were obtained per sample on average.

A modified ARM-PCR protocol with three rounds of nested PCR amplified TCRbeta. MiXCR was run by TCRdb on the multiplex PCR reads, yielding one entry per CDR3 protein. The table has 85,000 or so distinct CDR3 sequences, around three quarters seen once. The CDR3 is 12 residues long. The germline gives CDR1 SQVTM, CDR2 ANQGSEA. Regarding the study as a whole: Normal lung showed higher cumulative top 100 clone frequency than tumor.

The genes are TRBV29-1 and TRBJ2-7; D remains ambiguous. The material sequenced was distant non-tumor lung tissue. This clonotype was obtained from a woman aged 45-65 years with non-small cell lung cancer. CDR3 amino acids: CSVESPYDEQYF. Written as DNA, the CDR3 is TGCAGCGTTGAGTCACCTTATGACGAGCAATACTTC.